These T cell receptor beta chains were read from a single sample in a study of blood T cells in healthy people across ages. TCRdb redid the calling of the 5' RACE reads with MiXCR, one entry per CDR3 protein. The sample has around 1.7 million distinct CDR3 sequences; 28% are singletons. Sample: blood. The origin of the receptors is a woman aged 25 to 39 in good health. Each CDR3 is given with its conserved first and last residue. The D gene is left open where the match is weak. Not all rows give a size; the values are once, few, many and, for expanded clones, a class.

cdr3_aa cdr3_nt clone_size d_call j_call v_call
CASSLDPGQPQETQYF TGTGCCAGCAGTTTAGACCCTGGACAGCCTCAAGAGACCCAGTACTTC NA NA TRBJ2-5 TRBV12-3/TRBV12-4
CSADGGSGETQYF TGCAGCGCAGACGGGGGATCCGGAGAGACCCAGTACTTC few NA TRBJ2-5 TRBV29-1
CASSLDGTSSNEQFF TGTGCCAGCAGCTTAGATGGGACTTCGTCCAATGAGCAGTTCTTC few NA TRBJ2-1 TRBV7-8
CSVGDRVNGYTF TGCAGCGTTGGGGACAGGGTTAATGGCTACACCTTC NA TRBD1 TRBJ1-2 TRBV29-1
CASSLEFGEKLFF TGTGCCAGCAGCTTGGAGTTCGGGGAAAAACTGTTTTTT few NA TRBJ1-4 TRBV7-9
CSASSSFEMNTEAFF TGCAGTGCTTCGTCCTCTTTTGAGATGAACACTGAAGCTTTCTTT many NA TRBJ1-1 TRBV20-1
CATSRDTINQPQHF TGTGCCACCAGCAGAGATACGATCAATCAGCCCCAGCATTTT few NA TRBJ1-5 TRBV15
CASSLNPGGLGGELFF TGTGCCAGCAGCTTAAACCCCGGGGGCCTAGGCGGGGAGCTGTTTTTT few NA TRBJ2-2 TRBV7-3
CASSFSGANTEAFF TGCGCCAGCAGCTTCTCAGGGGCAAACACTGAAGCTTTCTTT few NA TRBJ1-1 TRBV5-1
CASTGGAYNEQFF TGTGCCAGCACCGGGGGGGCCTACAATGAGCAGTTCTTC NA TRBD2 TRBJ2-1 TRBV11-2
CASSSGANVLTF TGTGCCAGCAGCTCTGGGGCCAACGTCCTGACTTTC many NA TRBJ2-6 TRBV2
CASSSRDPPYEQYF TGTGCCAGCTCATCCCGGGACCCTCCCTACGAGCAGTACTTC many NA TRBJ2-7 TRBV18
CASSQGEGGPQHF TGCGCCAGCAGCCAAGGGGAGGGGGGGCCCCAGCATTTT NA NA TRBJ1-5 TRBV4-1
CSVFTGVGNTEAFF TGCAGCGTATTTACAGGGGTGGGGAACACTGAAGCTTTCTTT once TRBD1 TRBJ1-1 TRBV29-1
CASTNRDRGGDEQYF TGTGCCAGCACTAACCGGGACAGGGGCGGCGACGAGCAGTACTTC NA TRBD1 TRBJ2-7 TRBV3-1
CASSLGQAPNSPLHF TGTGCCAGCAGTTTAGGGCAGGCCCCTAATTCACCCCTCCACTTT NA NA TRBJ1-6 TRBV27
CASSVRGNGQETQYF TGCGCCAGCAGTGTCCGGGGGAATGGCCAAGAGACCCAGTACTTC NA NA TRBJ2-5 TRBV5-1
CSARLGQGTEQFF TGCAGTGCTAGATTGGGCCAGGGGACGGAGCAGTTCTTC NA NA TRBJ2-1 TRBV20-1
CASSWSTGASYEQYF TGTGCCAGCAGTTGGAGTACAGGGGCCTCCTACGAGCAGTACTTC many TRBD1 TRBJ2-7 TRBV6-5
CSATARLAGNYNEQFF TGCAGTGCTACTGCCCGACTAGCGGGAAACTACAATGAGCAGTTCTTC NA TRBD2 TRBJ2-1 TRBV20-1
CSASGGGASGELFF TGCAGTGCTAGTGGCGGGGGGGCCTCCGGGGAGCTGTTTTTT NA TRBD2 TRBJ2-2 TRBV20-1
CSATSLNTEAFF TGCAGCGCCACGTCCCTGAACACTGAAGCTTTCTTT NA NA TRBJ1-1 TRBV29-1
CSVEDPGLVLTSYNEQFF TGCAGCGTTGAAGATCCAGGACTAGTTTTAACCTCCTACAATGAGCAGTTCTTC many TRBD2 TRBJ2-1 TRBV29-1
CSARGTGNEKLFF TGCAGTGCTAGGGGGACAGGGAACGAAAAACTGTTTTTT few TRBD1 TRBJ1-4 TRBV20-1
CASTARGPNQPQHF TGTGCCAGCACTGCGAGGGGGCCAAATCAGCCCCAGCATTTT NA TRBD1 TRBJ1-5 TRBV6-1
CSALGLAGLAKNIQYF TGCAGTGCCTTGGGACTAGCGGGACTAGCCAAAAACATTCAGTACTTC NA TRBD2 TRBJ2-4 TRBV20-1
CASRSGTAPTATNEKLFF TGTGCCAGCAGGTCCGGGACAGCGCCAACTGCAACTAATGAAAAACTGTTTTTT NA TRBD1 TRBJ1-4 TRBV6-1
CSARVRGSETQYF TGCAGTGCTAGAGTTCGGGGGTCAGAGACCCAGTACTTC NA NA TRBJ2-5 TRBV20-1
CASSLAANSPLHF TGTGCCAGCAGTTTAGCCGCAAATTCACCCCTCCACTTT few NA TRBJ1-6 TRBV12-3/TRBV12-4
CASSEMVEAFF TGTGCCAGCAGTGAAATGGTTGAAGCTTTCTTT NA NA TRBJ1-1 TRBV6-1
CSARDPIGTGGGYTF TGCAGTGCTAGAGATCCGATCGGGACAGGGGGCGGCTACACCTTC NA TRBD1 TRBJ1-2 TRBV20-1
CSVRGLAGAYEQYF TGCAGCGTTCGGGGGCTAGCGGGGGCCTACGAGCAGTACTTC NA TRBD2 TRBJ2-7 TRBV29-1
CSARVRSYNEQYF TGCAGTGCTAGAGTTCGCTCCTACAATGAGCAGTACTTC NA NA TRBJ2-7 TRBV20-1
CAWSQGRESSPLHF TGTGCCTGGAGCCAGGGGAGAGAAAGTTCACCCCTCCACTTT NA NA TRBJ1-6 TRBV30
CSVTMLARETQYF TGCAGCGTTACTATGCTAGCTCGGGAGACCCAGTACTTC NA NA TRBJ2-5 TRBV29-1
CASSLQFSRSNYGYTF TGTGCCAGCAGTTTACAGTTTAGTCGGAGTAACTATGGCTACACCTTC few NA TRBJ1-2 TRBV12-3/TRBV12-4
CTSLAGTVSSYEQYF TGTACCAGCCTTGCCGGGACAGTTAGCTCCTACGAGCAGTACTTC NA TRBD1 TRBJ2-7 TRBV2
CASSLTGLVGPKETQYF TGCGCCAGCAGCTTGACGGGGCTAGTGGGGCCGAAAGAGACCCAGTACTTC NA NA TRBJ2-5 TRBV5-1
CATSDAAGGLNTQYF TGTGCCACCAGTGATGCGGCGGGAGGGCTGAATACGCAGTATTTT few TRBD2 TRBJ2-3 TRBV24-1
CASSDVRNQPQHF TGTGCCAGCAGTGATGTGAGGAATCAGCCCCAGCATTTT few NA TRBJ1-5 TRBV6-1
CASTVGEGTEAFF TGTGCCAGCACCGTCGGGGAGGGTACTGAAGCTTTCTTT NA NA TRBJ1-1 TRBV2
CSVAGLWTDTQYF TGCAGCGTCGCAGGGTTGTGGACAGATACGCAGTATTTT NA NA TRBJ2-3 TRBV29-1
CASKTVRGGNQPQHF TGTGCCAGCAAGACAGTCCGTGGGGGCAATCAGCCCCAGCATTTT few NA TRBJ1-5 TRBV2
CASSLGDSRVLFF TGCGCCAGCAGCTTGGGGGACAGCCGAGTGCTGTTTTTT NA TRBD1 TRBJ2-2 TRBV5-1
CASSGSVGDSYEQYF TGTGCCAGCAGTGGCAGTGTGGGGGATTCCTACGAGCAGTACTTC many NA TRBJ2-7 TRBV6-5
CASSFRAGGVNEQFF TGTGCCAGCAGCTTTAGGGCGGGAGGCGTTAATGAGCAGTTCTTC few TRBD2 TRBJ2-1 TRBV7-2
CASSLYRQVSSYEQYF TGTGCCAGCAGTTTATATAGGCAGGTGAGCTCCTACGAGCAGTACTTC NA NA TRBJ2-7 TRBV12-3/TRBV12-4
CASRTPRGVNEQFF TGTGCCAGCAGAACCCCGAGGGGGGTTAATGAGCAGTTCTTC NA NA TRBJ2-1 TRBV6-6
CASSPGGGATETQYF TGTGCCAGCTCACCCGGCGGAGGGGCCACCGAGACCCAGTACTTC few NA TRBJ2-5 TRBV18
CASSNGLAEGPRLGNEQFF TGTGCCAGCAGCAACGGACTAGCGGAGGGGCCGCGGCTAGGTAATGAGCAGTTCTTC few TRBD2 TRBJ2-1 TRBV7-6
CASSGTSGGRETQYF TGTGCCAGCAGTGGAACTAGCGGGGGAAGGGAGACCCAGTACTTC many TRBD2 TRBJ2-5 TRBV25-1
CASSGIPGDTQYF TGTGCCAGCAGCGGCATCCCAGGAGATACGCAGTATTTT NA NA TRBJ2-3 TRBV5-4
CSVEKGKPEAFF TGCAGCGTTGAGAAGGGTAAGCCTGAAGCTTTCTTT NA NA TRBJ1-1 TRBV29-1
CASSPIDTQYF TGTGCCAGCAGCCCGATAGATACGCAGTATTTT NA NA TRBJ2-3 TRBV7-2